Listed below are T cell receptor beta chains from one sample, sequenced in a study of graft-versus-host responses after intestinal transplantation. Which antigens these TCRs recognize remains unknown. The table came from immunoSEQ multiplex PCR; TCRdb's copy has only in-frame clones and leaves some out. The sample includes about 99,000 clones, about 90% of them seen just once. The specimen was unstimulated CD8+ T cells sorted from spleen or lymph node cells, collected before transplant. The receptor source for this set is a human donor who was the organ donor for an intestinal transplant. CDR3s include the opening cysteine and the closing phenylalanine or tryptophan. A D gene is named only where the DNA matches it firmly. Only some rows state a clone size, as once, few, many or a class for expanded clones.

cdr3_nt cdr3_aa clone_size j_call d_call v_call
TGTGCCAGCAGCGTGGGACTAGCGGCCACAGATACGCAGTATTTT CASSVGLAATDTQYF few TRBJ2-3 TRBD2 TRBV9
TGTGCCAGCAGTTACAGAGCAACTAATGAAAAACTGTTTTTT CASSYRATNEKLFF NA TRBJ1-4 NA TRBV28
TGTGCCAGCAGTTACCTGGAGAGGGTGGACACCGGGGAGCTGTTTTTT CASSYLERVDTGELFF NA TRBJ2-2 NA TRBV6-5
TGTGCCAGCAGCGGGGGAGGGGAGCGGGAGGCCTCGGCCTACGAGCAGTACTTC CASSGGGEREASAYEQYF once TRBJ2-7 TRBD2 TRBV13
TGTGCCAGCAGTGAATACAGGGATACGCAGTATTTT CASSEYRDTQYF NA TRBJ2-3 NA TRBV25-1
TGTGCCAGCAGCTTGGGACAGGGGGCTGACCAGCCCCAGCATTTT CASSLGQGADQPQHF NA TRBJ1-5 TRBD1 TRBV5-5
TGTGCCAGCAGTATGTGGTCGAGGGAGAACACTGAAGCTTTCTTT CASSMWSRENTEAFF NA TRBJ1-1 NA TRBV11-2
TGTGCCAGCAGTGGGACAGGCTATGGCTACACCTTC CASSGTGYGYTF NA TRBJ1-2 TRBD1 TRBV28
TGCGCCAGCAGCCCAATTCTAGCGGGGGTCAGGACCGGGGAGCTGTTTTTT CASSPILAGVRTGELFF NA TRBJ2-2 TRBD2 TRBV5-1
TGTGCCAGCCTTTCTACGGGTGAAGCTTTCTTT CASLSTGEAFF NA TRBJ1-1 NA TRBV6-5
TGCGCCAGCAGCCAAGCCAGGACAGTTGCCTACGAGCAGTACTTC CASSQARTVAYEQYF NA TRBJ2-7 NA TRBV4-1
TGTGCCAGCAGTGAAGCTGGGCAGGTACAAGAGACCCAGTACTTC CASSEAGQVQETQYF NA TRBJ2-5 NA TRBV2
TGTGCCAGTAGTCAATACAGGGCCTATGGCTACACCTTC CASSQYRAYGYTF NA TRBJ1-2 NA TRBV19
TGTGCCAGCAGTGAATGGAGGGGACTGAACACTGAAGCTTTCTTT CASSEWRGLNTEAFF NA TRBJ1-1 NA TRBV25-1
TGTGCCAGCAGCCCCAGCGAGGCGTACGAGCAGTACTTC CASSPSEAYEQYF NA TRBJ2-7 NA TRBV28
TGTGCCAGCAGTTTAGCAGGACAGGGATTCACTGAAGCTTTCTTT CASSLAGQGFTEAFF NA TRBJ1-1 TRBD1 TRBV27
TGTGCCAGCAGCTTGGGACAGGGGTGGGAGACCCAGTACTTC CASSLGQGWETQYF NA TRBJ2-5 TRBD1 TRBV5-8
TGTGCCAGCAGCCCAAACTACCAAGAGACCCAGTACTTC CASSPNYQETQYF NA TRBJ2-5 NA TRBV6-1
TGTGCCAGCAGAGACGGGACAGGGAGTAACTATGGCTACACCTTC CASRDGTGSNYGYTF NA TRBJ1-2 TRBD1 TRBV28
TGTGCCAGCAGTTACAGAGGGACCGGGGAGCTGTTTTTT CASSYRGTGELFF NA TRBJ2-2 NA TRBV6-5
TGTGCCAGTATTGGGGGCATAGAACAATTGAACACTGAAGCTTTCTTT CASIGGIEQLNTEAFF once TRBJ1-1 NA TRBV19
TGTGCCAGCAGTGAATGGGGGGGGGCGATGCCGGAGCAGTTCTTC CASSEWGGAMPEQFF NA TRBJ2-1 NA TRBV6-1
TGTGCCAGCAGTTACTCGACAGGAGCGGATACGCAGTATTTT CASSYSTGADTQYF few TRBJ2-3 NA TRBV6-6
TGCGCCAGCAAGGTCGGGGGGAGGTATGGCTACACCTTC CASKVGGRYGYTF NA TRBJ1-2 NA TRBV5-1
TGTGCCAGCAGTTCCCTAGCGGGAGGTGCTACTGGCAATGAGCAGTTCTTC CASSSLAGGATGNEQFF NA TRBJ2-1 TRBD2 TRBV28
TGTGCCAGCAGCTTATCGGTACTAGCCTACACAGATACGCAGTATTTT CASSLSVLAYTDTQYF NA TRBJ2-3 NA TRBV7-9
TGTGCCCGAACCCGCCGCGACAGCCCGCTGAACACTGAAGCTTTCTTT CARTRRDSPLNTEAFF NA TRBJ1-1 NA TRBV2
TGCGCCAGCAGCACGACTAGTCCGGCTTGGGAGACCCAGTACTTC CASSTTSPAWETQYF once TRBJ2-5 NA TRBV5-1
TGTGCCAGCAGTGAATATCGGACAGGGTTATACGAGCAGTACTTC CASSEYRTGLYEQYF once TRBJ2-7 TRBD1 TRBV6-1
TGTGCCAGCAGCTTTGAGGTAACCTACGAGCAGTACTTC CASSFEVTYEQYF few TRBJ2-7 NA TRBV5-4
TGTGCCAGCAGTGAAGCGCTTGGTAGGGGCTCCTACAATGAGCAGTTCTTC CASSEALGRGSYNEQFF NA TRBJ2-1 NA TRBV6-1
TGTGCCAGCAGCCTCGGGACTAGCGGGAGTGGGGACATTCAGTACTTC CASSLGTSGSGDIQYF NA TRBJ2-4 TRBD2 TRBV7-9
TGTGCCAGCAGCGCCGACATAAGCTCCTACAATGAGCAGTTCTTC CASSADISSYNEQFF NA TRBJ2-1 NA TRBV9
TGTGCCAGCAGTGAAGAAGCAATCTCCTACGAGCAGTACTTC CASSEEAISYEQYF NA TRBJ2-7 NA TRBV6-1
TGCGCCAGCAGCTTAGCGGGGGGGCACTACGAGCAGTACTTC CASSLAGGHYEQYF NA TRBJ2-7 TRBD2 TRBV5-1
TGTGCCTGGAGCCCCGGGACAGGGTCTTCTTTTCGCCCCTACGAGCAGTACTTC CAWSPGTGSSFRPYEQYF NA TRBJ2-7 TRBD1 TRBV30
TGCGCCAGCAGCCAAGACGGGTGGGAGACCCAGTACTTC CASSQDGWETQYF NA TRBJ2-5 NA TRBV4-1
TGCAGCGTTGAATCCAGGGGGGTCCCTTACGAGCAGTACTTC CSVESRGVPYEQYF NA TRBJ2-7 NA TRBV29-1
TGCGCCAGCAGCCAAGATTACCGGGACAGGCCACTTTATGGCTACACCTTC CASSQDYRDRPLYGYTF NA TRBJ1-2 TRBD1 TRBV4-1
TGTGCCAGCAGTTACGGGGGACAGTACGAGCAGTACTTC CASSYGGQYEQYF NA TRBJ2-7 TRBD1 TRBV6-6
TGTGCCAGCAGCCTTTCCGCGCGGACTAGCGGGAGGGATCCTATGAGCGGGGCCTACGAGCAGTACTTC CASSLSARTSGRDPMSGAYEQYF NA TRBJ2-7 NA TRBV21-1
TGTGCCAGCAGCGTAACTGGGGTTTTAGGGGGCAAAAACATTCAGTACTTC CASSVTGVLGGKNIQYF NA TRBJ2-4 NA TRBV5-6